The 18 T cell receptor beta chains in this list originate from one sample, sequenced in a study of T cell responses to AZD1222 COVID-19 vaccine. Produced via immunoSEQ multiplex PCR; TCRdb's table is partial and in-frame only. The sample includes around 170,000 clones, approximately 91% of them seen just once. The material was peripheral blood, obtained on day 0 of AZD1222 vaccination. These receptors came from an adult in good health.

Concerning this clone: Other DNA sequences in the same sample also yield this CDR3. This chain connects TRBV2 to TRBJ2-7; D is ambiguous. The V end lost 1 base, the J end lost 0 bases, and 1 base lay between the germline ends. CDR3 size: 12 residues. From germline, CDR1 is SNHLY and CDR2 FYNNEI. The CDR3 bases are TGTGCCAGCAGTGAAGGCTCCTACGAGCAGTACTTC. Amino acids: CASSEGSYEQYF.

In nucleotides, the CDR3 is TGTGCCAGCAGCCAAGACCGGGGAACTACCTACGAGCAGTACTTC. It specifies CASSQDRGTTYEQYF. The chain links TRBV4-2 to TRBJ2-7; possibly TRBD2 for D (5 bases). The germline V and J ends were trimmed by 0 bases and 2 bases, with 11 bases remaining between them. The CDR3 runs 15 residues. The V gene's germline CDR1 is LGHNA and CDR2 YNFKEQ.

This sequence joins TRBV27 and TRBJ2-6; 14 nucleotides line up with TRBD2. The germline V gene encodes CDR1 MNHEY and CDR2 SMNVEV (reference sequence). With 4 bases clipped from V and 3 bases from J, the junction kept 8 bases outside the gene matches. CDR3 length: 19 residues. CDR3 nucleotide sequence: TGTGCCAGCAGTTCTGGGACTAGCGGGAGAGGGCTTGGGGCCAACGTCCTGACTTTC. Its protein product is CASSSGTSGRGLGANVLTF. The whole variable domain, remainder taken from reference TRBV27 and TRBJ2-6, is EAQVTQNPRYLITVTGKKLTVTCSQNMNHEYMSWYRQDPGLGLRQIYYSMNVEVTDKGDVPEGYKVSRKEKRNFPLILESPSPNQTSLYFCASSSGTSGRGLGANVLTFGAGSRLTVL.

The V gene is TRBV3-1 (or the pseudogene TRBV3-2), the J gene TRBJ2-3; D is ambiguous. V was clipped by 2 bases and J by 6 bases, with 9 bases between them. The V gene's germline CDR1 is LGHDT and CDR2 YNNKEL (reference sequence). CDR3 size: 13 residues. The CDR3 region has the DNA TGTGCCAGCAGCCAATTCAACGGGGATACGCAGTATTTT. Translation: CASSQFNGDTQYF.

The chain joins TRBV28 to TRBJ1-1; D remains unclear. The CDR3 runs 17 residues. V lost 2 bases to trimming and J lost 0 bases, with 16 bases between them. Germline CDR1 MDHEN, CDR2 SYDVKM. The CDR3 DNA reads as TGTGCCAGCAGTTTACGGGCGGTGGGGTGGATGAACACTGAAGCTTTCTTT. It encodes CASSLRAVGWMNTEAFF. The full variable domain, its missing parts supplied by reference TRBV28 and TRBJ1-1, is DVKVTQSSRYLVKRTGEKVFLECVQDMDHENMFWYRQDPGLGLRLIYFSYDVKMKEKGDIPEGYSVSREKKERFSLILESASTNQTSMYLCASSLRAVGWMNTEAFFGQGTRLTVV.

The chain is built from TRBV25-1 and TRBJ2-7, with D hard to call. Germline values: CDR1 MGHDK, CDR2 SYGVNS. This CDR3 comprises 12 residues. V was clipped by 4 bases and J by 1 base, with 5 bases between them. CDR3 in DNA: TGTGCCAGCAGTGCCAGATCCTACGAGCAGTACTTC. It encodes CASSARSYEQYF.

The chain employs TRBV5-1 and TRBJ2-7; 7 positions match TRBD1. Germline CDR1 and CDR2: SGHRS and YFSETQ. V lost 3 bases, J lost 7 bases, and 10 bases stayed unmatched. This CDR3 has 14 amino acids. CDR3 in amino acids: CASSSNGQALEQYF. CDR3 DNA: TGCGCCAGCAGCTCAAATGGACAGGCGCTAGAGCAGTACTTC.

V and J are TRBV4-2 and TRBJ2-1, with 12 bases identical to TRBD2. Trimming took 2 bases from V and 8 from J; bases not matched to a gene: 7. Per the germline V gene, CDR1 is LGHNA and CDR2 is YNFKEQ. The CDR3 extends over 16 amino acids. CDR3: CASSQTGTSGYYEQFF. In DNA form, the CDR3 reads TGTGCCAGCAGCCAAACTGGGACTAGCGGGTACTATGAGCAGTTCTTC.

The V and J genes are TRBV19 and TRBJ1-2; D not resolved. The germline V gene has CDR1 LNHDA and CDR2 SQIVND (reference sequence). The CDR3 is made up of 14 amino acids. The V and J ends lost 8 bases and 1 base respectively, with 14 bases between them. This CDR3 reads CASAQDRSNYGYTF. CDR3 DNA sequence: TGTGCCAGTGCCCAGGACCGGAGTAACTATGGCTACACCTTC.

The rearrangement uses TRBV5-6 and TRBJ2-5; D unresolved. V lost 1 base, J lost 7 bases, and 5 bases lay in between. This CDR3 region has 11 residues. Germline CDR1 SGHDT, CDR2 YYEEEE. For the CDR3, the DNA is TGTGCCAGCAGCTTGTTGGGGACCCAGTACTTC. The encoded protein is CASSLLGTQYF. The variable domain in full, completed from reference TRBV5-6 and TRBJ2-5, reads DAGVTQSPTHLIKTRGQQVTLRCSPKSGHDTVSWYQQALGQGPQFIFQYYEEEERQRGNFPDRFSGHQFPNYSSELNVNALLLGDSALYLCASSLLGTQYFGPGTRLLVL.

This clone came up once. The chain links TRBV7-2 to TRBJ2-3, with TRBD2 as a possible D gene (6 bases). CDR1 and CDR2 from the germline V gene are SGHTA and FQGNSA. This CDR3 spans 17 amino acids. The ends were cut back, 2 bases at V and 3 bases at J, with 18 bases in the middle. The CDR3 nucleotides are TGTGCCAGCAGCTTAAGGCGGGGTTCTAGTGCGACAGATACGCAGTATTTT. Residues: CASSLRRGSSATDTQYF.

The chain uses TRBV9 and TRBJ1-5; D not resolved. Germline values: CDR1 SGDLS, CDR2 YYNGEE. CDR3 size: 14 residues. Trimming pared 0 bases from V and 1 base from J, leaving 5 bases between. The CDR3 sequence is CASSVDWSNQPQHF. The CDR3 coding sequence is TGTGCCAGCAGCGTAGACTGGAGCAATCAGCCCCAGCATTTT.

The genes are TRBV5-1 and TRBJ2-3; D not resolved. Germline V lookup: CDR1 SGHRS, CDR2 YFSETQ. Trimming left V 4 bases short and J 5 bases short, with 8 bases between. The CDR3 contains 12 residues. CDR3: CASSRVGDTQYF. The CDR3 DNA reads TGCGCCAGCAGCCGAGTCGGAGATACGCAGTATTTT.

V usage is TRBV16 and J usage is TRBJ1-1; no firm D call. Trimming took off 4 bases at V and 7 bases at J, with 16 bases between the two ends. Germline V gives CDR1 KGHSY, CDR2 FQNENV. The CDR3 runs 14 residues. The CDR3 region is CASSRRSDRLEAFF. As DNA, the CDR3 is TGTGCCAGCAGCCGCAGGAGTGACCGCCTTGAAGCTTTCTTT.

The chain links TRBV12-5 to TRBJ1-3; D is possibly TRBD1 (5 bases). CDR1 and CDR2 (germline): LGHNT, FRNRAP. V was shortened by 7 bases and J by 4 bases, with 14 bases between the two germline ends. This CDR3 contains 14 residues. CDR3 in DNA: TGTGCTAGTGCGGAGGGGTTTCCCGGAAACACCATATATTTT. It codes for CASAEGFPGNTIYF.

In DNA, the CDR3 is TGTGCCAGCAGTCTCGGGCTAACTTCGTACGAGCAGTACTTC. This codes for CASSLGLTSYEQYF. This chain connects TRBV7-8 to TRBJ2-7; D is ambiguous. V was pared by 6 bases and J by 4 bases, with 16 bases between. The germline CDR1 and CDR2 sequences are SGHVS and FQNEAQ. This CDR3 spans 14 amino acids.

The CDR3 spells CSARDAGRAFF. CDR3 coding DNA: TGCAGTGCTAGAGATGCAGGGCGAGCTTTCTTT. The J gene is TRBJ1-1, the V gene TRBV20-1, with D possibly being TRBD1 (5 bases). The CDR3 contains 11 residues. V gave up 0 bases and J gave up 10 bases, with 9 bases separating them. Germline assignment: CDR1 DFQATT and CDR2 SNEGSKA (reference sequence).

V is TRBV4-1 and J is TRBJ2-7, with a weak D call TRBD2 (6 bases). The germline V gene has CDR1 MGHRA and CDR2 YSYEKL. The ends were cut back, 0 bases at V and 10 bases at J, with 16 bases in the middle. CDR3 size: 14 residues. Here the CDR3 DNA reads TGCGCCAGCAGCCAAGACCCACAACTCGGGAGACAGTACTTC. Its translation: CASSQDPQLGRQYF.